Given below is one T cell receptor (beta chain) in context. The antigen this receptor binds is unknown. Base qualities are missing; no much larger clone stands one base away. Within the sample, other DNA sequences also encode this same CDR3. This sample is part of a study of shared clonotypes between healthy human individuals (dated by TCRdb to about 2020). The study in broad terms: A couple of women and a few men aged 18 to 49 years were included in the cohort. The study deeply sequenced blood TCR repertoires of 5 or 6 healthy adults to estimate repertoire size and the extent of clonotype sharing between individuals. To increase sequencing depth and limit assay-specific biases, different laboratories used diverse techniques to prepare libraries and sequence TCR repertoires. For each donor, three plates each were used for CD4 naive and CD4 memory, two plates were used for CD8 naive, and one plate was used for CD8 memory. Between about 0.94 and 8.9 billion PBMCs per donor were obtained by leukapheresis.

Using the deep immunoSEQ assay, multiplex PCR amplified TCR CDR3 regions from genomic DNA. For each cell subset, the extracted genomic DNA was distributed evenly across all wells of several immunoSEQ 96-well plates, and each plate served as one replicate. For sorted subsets, approximately 210 ng genomic DNA, equal to approximately 30,000 T cell genomes, was loaded into each replicate PCR. Purified libraries were measured with a Qubit 3.0 fluorometer, size-checked on a Bioanalyzer 2100, and measured again with the KAPA Library Quantification kit. Each immunoSEQ 96-well plate was sequenced on its own single-read 150-cycle Illumina NextSeq 550 flow cell. As for how the authors treated the data: Because the immunoSEQ output included only junctional sequences and no quality scores, the filtering could not be the same as the filtering used for full-length reads. To assign V/J genes and CDR3, sequences were annotated using PyIR, a Python wrapper for IgBLAST v1.9, with IMGT germline references. Reads were removed for weak V/J assignments (E-value above 1e-6), missing CDR3, stop codons, out-of-frame junctions, or ambiguous translated residues. V3J clonotypes were defined by identical inferred V gene, J gene, and CDR3 amino acid sequence. The percentage overlap between two repertoires was calculated by dividing the number of shared unique clonotypes by the size of the smaller repertoire. Repertoire richness was assessed with RTK rarefaction, the Chao1 estimator, and Recon v2.1 estimates of unobserved clonotypes. Generation probabilities were computed with OLGA for all TCRbeta clonotypes obtained by the gDNA method from a handful of donors. This is the immuneACCESS table as TCRdb keeps it, with only in-frame sequences that have V and J called. A part of the clones is gone; compared with another copy, unresolved V genes explain less than half, and the rest is unexplained. V and J calls and clone size are those listed in that table; D and trimming were worked out from the DNA. The sample records about 2.4 million clones, more than 85% of which are singletons. The top ten hold more than 0.35% of the sample.

The donors were healthy, HIV-negative adults who had no recently reported acute infections or vaccinations. Every donor was a Caucasian adult residing in Nashville, Tennessee, USA. CD4+ T cells were enriched through magnetic negative selection, after which naive cells were positively selected on CD45RA and the remaining negative fraction served as the memory subset. After blood collection by leukapheresis, PBMCs were isolated using Ficoll-Histopaque density gradient centrifugation and then cryopreserved in the vapor phase of liquid nitrogen. Analytical flow cytometry was used to check the purity and quantity of each magnetically sorted T cell population. From each sorted fraction, genomic DNA was isolated and quantified by UV absorbance on a Nanodrop 2000c. The full study reports these points: Based on pairwise subsampling, the degree of clonotype sharing among donors was expected to be affected by sequencing depth. When several donors were compared, the shared fraction of clonotypes was around 4.6% for naive CD4, 3.5% to 4% for naive CD8, 2.3% for memory CD4, and approximately 0.4% for memory CD8. Naive subsets generally had larger estimated clonotype richness than memory subsets did. Even with the large sequencing depth, rarefaction of the sorted-subset datasets indicated that sequencing was incomplete. Higher generation probabilities were observed for clonotypes shared by all four sorted-subset donors than for non-shared clonotypes. Because the study included only a small number of donors, the genetic and exposure-history diversity represented was limited. Only blood was sampled, and tissue TCR repertoires likely differ from those in blood.

The sample was naive CD4+ T cells from PBMCs. The sample's cell subset or site, from its label and the paper: CD45RA+ positively selected. The TCR comes from a man between 18 and 29 years old in good health. Some clones in this sample may be carry-over from other donors' samples.

This receptor carries the CDR3 CASSPGQGQETQYF. The nucleotide sequence reads TGTGCCAGCAGCCCGGGACAGGGACAAGAGACCCAGTACTTC. Rearrangement joined TRBV5-4 to TRBJ2-5; 9 junctional bases match TRBD1. Unmatched junction bases come to 3, with V trimmed by 4 bases and J by 2 bases. There are 14 amino acids in the CDR3, from cysteine to phenylalanine inclusive. The CDR3 DNA has 42 bases and is translated from base 1. Looking up the germline V gene (reference sequence) yields CDR1 SGHNT and CDR2 YYREEE.